A selection of T cell receptor beta chains follows, all from one sample in a study of cytomegalovirus exposure and HLA in healthy donors. TCRdb's table, derived via immunoSEQ multiplex PCR, lists solely in-frame clones and lacks some. The table lists 78,000 or so clones, approximately 60% of them singletons. The sample taken for sequencing was PBMCs. The origin of the receptors is a male donor in good health and CMV-seropositive. Each CDR3 is given with its conserved first and last residue. A D gene is named only where the DNA matches it firmly. Size tells how often a clone was seen (once, few, many) or the class of an expanded clone, and some rows leave it out.

>TRBV9|.|TRBD2|TRBJ2-5
TGTGCCAGCAGCGTAGAGCCTAGCGGGGGGAAGACCCAGTACTTC
CASSVEPSGGKTQYF
>TRBV28|.|.|TRBJ2-7
TGTGCCAGCAGCCTTGAGGCCCCAGAGTCACTGGAGCAGTACTTC
CASSLEAPESLEQYF
>TRBV5-5|.|.|TRBJ1-2
TGTGCCAGCAGCTTTGACATGACCTATGGCTACACCTTC
CASSFDMTYGYTF
>TRBV29-1|.|TRBD1|TRBJ1-2
TGCAGCGCCCCACAGGGGATATTCGACTATGGCTACACCTTC
CSAPQGIFDYGYTF
>TRBV19|.|.|TRBJ1-1
TGTGCCAGTAGTATCAAAGTTGAGACTGAAGCTTTCTTT
CASSIKVETEAFF
>TRBV7-8|.|TRBD2|TRBJ2-1
TGTGCCAGCCGAGAGCGGGAGGGCCCTTACAATGAGCAGTTCTTC
CASREREGPYNEQFF
>TRBV5-5|.|.|TRBJ2-1
TGTGCCAGCAGGTTCCGGGACATTGATTACAATGAGCAGTTCTTC
CASRFRDIDYNEQFF
>TRBV9|.|.|TRBJ2-3
TGTGCCAGCAGCGTAGAAGAGGATACGCAGTATTTT
CASSVEEDTQYF
>TRBV2|.|TRBD2|TRBJ2-5
TGTGCCAGCGAGCTAGCGGGGCCCCAAGAGACCCAGTACTTC
CASELAGPQETQYF
>TRBV5-4|once|.|TRBJ1-3
TGTGCCAGCAGCTCAAACAGGGAAAACACCATATATTTT
CASSSNRENTIYF
>TRBV27|few|.|TRBJ1-1
TGTGCCAGCAGCCAACCGATAGGGGTGGGGGGAACTGAAGCTTTCTTT
CASSQPIGVGGTEAFF
>TRBV7-9|.|TRBD1|TRBJ2-7
TGTTCCAGCAGCCGGACAGGCTCCTACGAGCAGTACTTC
CSSSRTGSYEQYF
>TRBV7-9|.|TRBD2|TRBJ2-1
TGTGCCAGCAGCCTTCAGCGGGAGGGCCAGTCGGGTGAGCAGTTCTTC
CASSLQREGQSGEQFF
>TRBV28|.|.|TRBJ1-5
TGTGCCAGCAGTCCCCAGGCCGGCCCCCAGCATTTT
CASSPQAGPQHF
>TRBV30|.|.|TRBJ1-2
TGTGCCTGGACGGGGACTCCGTATGGCTACCCCTTC
CAWTGTPYGYPF
>TRBV6-5|.|.|TRBJ1-2
TGTGCCAGCAGTTACTCACAGGGAGGCTACACCTTC
CASSYSQGGYTF
>TRBV5-1|few|TRBD1|TRBJ2-1
TGCGCCAGCAGCTTATTTTCCGGGACAGGCGGCAATGAGCAGTTCTTC
CASSLFSGTGGNEQFF
>TRBV28|.|.|TRBJ2-7
TGTGCCAGCAGAGGACTCCTCTACGAGCAGTACTTC
CASRGLLYEQYF
>TRBV19|.|TRBD1|TRBJ1-1
TGTGCCAGTATATGGGGACAGGGCCCTATGGAGAACACTGAAGCTTTCTTT
CASIWGQGPMENTEAFF
>TRBV18|.|TRBD2|TRBJ2-7
TGTGCCAGCTCACGCGGGGCGGGACTAGCGGGAGGGCCTCTCTTCGGCGAGCAGTACTTC
CASSRGAGLAGGPLFGEQYF
>TRBV29-1|once|.|TRBJ2-3
TGCAGCGTGTCGCAGGGGAGAGATACGCAGTATTTT
CSVSQGRDTQYF
>TRBV6-1|few|.|TRBJ2-7
TGTGCCAGCAAGCCTACAGGGCCCTACGAGCAGTACTTC
CASKPTGPYEQYF
>TRBV7-3|.|TRBD1|TRBJ2-7
TGTGCCAGCAGCTGGGACAGGGGCCCTTACGAGCAGTACTTC
CASSWDRGPYEQYF
>TRBV27|.|TRBD1|TRBJ1-6
TGTGCCAGCACCCGGACAGGGAACCTTAATTCACCCCTCCACTTT
CASTRTGNLNSPLHF
>TRBV7-3|few|.|TRBJ2-7
TGTGCCAGCAGCCGGACGGGGGGCGCGGGGGAGCAGTACTTC
CASSRTGGAGEQYF
>TRBV29-1|.|.|TRBJ1-1
TGCAGCGTTGAAGATCTTACAGGGCGGACTGAAGCTTTCTTT
CSVEDLTGRTEAFF
>TRBV6-8|.|TRBD2|TRBJ2-1
TGTGCCAGCAGGTACGGGACTAGCGGGAGGGTATGTAATGAGCAGTTCTTC
CASRYGTSGRVCNEQFF
>TRBV7-9|.|.|TRBJ2-3
TGTGCCAGCAGCTCACACGGCGGGAGCACAGATACGCAGTATTTT
CASSSHGGSTDTQYF
>TRBV27|few|TRBD2|TRBJ2-7
TGTGCCAGCAGTTCGAGCGGGAGCTACGAGCAGTACTTC
CASSSSGSYEQYF
>TRBV5-4|.|TRBD1|TRBJ1-3
TGTGCCAGCAGCTCAGAGGGGGCATATGGAAACACCATATATTTT
CASSSEGAYGNTIYF
>TRBV6-1|.|.|TRBJ1-2
TGTGCCAGCAGTGAGGCAGGGGACTATGGCTACACCTTC
CASSEAGDYGYTF
>TRBV18|few|.|TRBJ1-2
TGTGCCAGCTCACCACCATCATTTAGAAGCTACACCTTC
CASSPPSFRSYTF
>TRBV7-8|.|TRBD1|TRBJ2-4
TGTGCCAGCAGCTTAGGCCCTCGCAGGGGGAACATTCAGTACTTC
CASSLGPRRGNIQYF
>TRBV27|few|TRBD1|TRBJ1-5
TGTGCCAGCAGTTTCGCGGGGACAGTTTATAGCAATCAGCCCCAGCATTTT
CASSFAGTVYSNQPQHF
>TRBV30|.|.|TRBJ2-6
TGTGCCTGGAGTGAGGGGTTCGTTGGGGCCAACGTCCTGACTTTC
CAWSEGFVGANVLTF
>TRBV30|.|TRBD2|TRBJ2-5
TGTGCCTGGAGTGGTGAACTAGCGGGGGGGAGAGAGACCCAGTACTTC
CAWSGELAGGRETQYF
>TRBV2|.|TRBD1|TRBJ2-5
TGTGCCAGCAGGAGGACAGGGGTGGAGACCCAGTACTTC
CASRRTGVETQYF
>TRBV29-1|.|.|TRBJ2-7
TGCAGCGTTGAAGGTCTGAGGTCGGAGAGAGGCGAGCAGTACTTC
CSVEGLRSERGEQYF
>TRBV5-1|few|TRBD1|TRBJ2-5
TGCGCCAGCAGCTCCGGGACAGCTGAGACCCAGTACTTC
CASSSGTAETQYF
>TRBV7-2|.|TRBD1|TRBJ1-5
TGTGCCAGCAGACCCCAGGGGGCAGGACAGCCCCAGCATTTT
CASRPQGAGQPQHF
>TRBV6-5|.|.|TRBJ2-7
TGTGCCAGCAGTTATTCATCTTTTCAGGGTGGAGAGCAGTACTTC
CASSYSSFQGGEQYF
>TRBV4-3|few|.|TRBJ2-1
TGCGCCAGCAGCCAAGATCTGAGAACCCAGGGCAATGAGCAGTTCTTC
CASSQDLRTQGNEQFF
>TRBV7-2|few|.|TRBJ2-7
TGTGCCAGCAGCTCCCGAGCGGGACAAAGCTCCTACGAGCAGTACTTC
CASSSRAGQSSYEQYF